This entry features one T cell receptor beta chain sequence. What it recognizes is unknown. CDR1 is LNHDA, CDR2 SQIVND, per germline (reference sequence). The CDR3 spans 16 residues. The V and J ends lost 8 bases and 3 bases respectively, with 19 bases between them. The record originates from a study of cytomegalovirus exposure and HLA in healthy donors. Study observations and caveats: Per a prior analysis, the majority of TCR beta V segments were productive roughly 90% or roughly 30% of the time. Sequencing artifact likely explains a cluster of highly shared sequence variants. In a later analysis, TCR association rates varied by HLA locus: DRB1 most, HLA-C fewest. According to a later analysis, donors in an Asian-associated ancestry cluster reportedly had fewer N-insertions than the approximately 670-donor mean.

PCR was performed using 60 Vbeta and 13 Jbeta primers. TCRdb keeps only in-frame clones here, not all; method: immunoSEQ multiplex PCR. Of around 150,000 clones in the sample, more than 75% were seen once. The sample comprised PBMCs. This chain uses TRBV19 with TRBJ1-4; D might be TRBD1 (5 bases). This TCR was sampled from a male donor in good health and CMV-seronegative. CDR3 residues: CASSPFGGLANEKLFF. CDR3 bases: TGTGCCAGTTCCCCCTTCGGGGGGTTGGCTAATGAAAAACTGTTTTTT.